These T cell receptor beta chains were read from a single sample in a study of cytomegalovirus exposure and HLA in healthy donors. The method was immunoSEQ multiplex PCR; TCRdb's version includes in-frame clones alone and lacks a portion of them. The sample yields approximately 110,000 clones, under 85% seen once. Sample: PBMCs. These TCRs come from a woman in her thirties or forties in good health and CMV-seropositive. The CDR3 runs from the conserved cysteine through the conserved F or W. A D gene is named only where the DNA matches it firmly. Clone size appears in some rows only: once, few, many, or a class for an expanded clone.

clone size: -
J gene: TRBJ1-2
D gene: -
V gene: TRBV29-1
CDR3 protein: CSVEGGGYTF
CDR3 DNA: TGCAGCGTTGAGGGGGGTGGCTACACCTTC

clone size: -
J gene: TRBJ1-4
D gene: -
V gene: TRBV6-5
CDR3 protein: CASSPTGPYEKLFF
CDR3 DNA: TGTGCCAGCAGTCCTACAGGGCCCTATGAAAAACTGTTTTTT

clone size: -
J gene: TRBJ2-2
D gene: -
V gene: TRBV5-1
CDR3 protein: CASSWGQTTGELFF
CDR3 DNA: TGCGCCAGCAGCTGGGGACAAACCACCGGGGAGCTGTTTTTT

clone size: -
J gene: TRBJ1-1
D gene: TRBD1
V gene: TRBV14
CDR3 protein: CASSLQGGTEAFF
CDR3 DNA: TGTGCCAGCAGCCTACAGGGGGGCACTGAAGCTTTCTTT

clone size: -
J gene: TRBJ2-3
D gene: -
V gene: TRBV10-3
CDR3 protein: CAISLLRGGPTDTQYF
CDR3 DNA: TGTGCCATCAGCCTCCTCCGAGGGGGACCCACAGATACGCAGTATTTT

clone size: -
J gene: TRBJ2-1
D gene: TRBD1
V gene: TRBV4-1
CDR3 protein: CASSRKGQTYNEQFF
CDR3 DNA: TGCGCCAGCAGCCGAAAGGGACAGACTTACAATGAGCAGTTCTTC

clone size: -
J gene: TRBJ2-3
D gene: -
V gene: TRBV5-1
CDR3 protein: CASRDSSTDTQYF
CDR3 DNA: TGCGCCAGCAGGGACTCCTCCACAGATACGCAGTATTTT

clone size: -
J gene: TRBJ2-5
D gene: -
V gene: TRBV5-6
CDR3 protein: CASSLDYLQETQYF
CDR3 DNA: TGTGCCAGCAGCTTGGACTACCTCCAAGAGACCCAGTACTTC

clone size: once
J gene: TRBJ2-1
D gene: -
V gene: TRBV5-4
CDR3 protein: CASSLGDTYNEQFF
CDR3 DNA: TGTGCCAGCAGCTTAGGGGACACTTACAATGAGCAGTTCTTC

clone size: -
J gene: TRBJ1-2
D gene: TRBD1
V gene: TRBV7-8
CDR3 protein: CASSSNRGPNYGYTF
CDR3 DNA: TGTGCCAGCAGCTCTAACAGGGGGCCTAACTATGGCTACACCTTC

clone size: -
J gene: TRBJ2-7
D gene: -
V gene: TRBV5-4
CDR3 protein: CASSLGRGGYEQYF
CDR3 DNA: TGTGCCAGCAGCTTGGGCAGGGGAGGGTACGAGCAGTACTTC

clone size: -
J gene: TRBJ2-5
D gene: TRBD1
V gene: TRBV7-9
CDR3 protein: CASSLATGLEETQYF
CDR3 DNA: TGTGCCAGCAGCCTTGCGACAGGGCTGGAGGAGACCCAGTACTTC

clone size: few
J gene: TRBJ2-2
D gene: TRBD1
V gene: TRBV10-3
CDR3 protein: CAISGRQGGTGELFF
CDR3 DNA: TGTGCCATCAGTGGGCGACAGGGTGGGACCGGGGAGCTGTTTTTT

clone size: -
J gene: TRBJ2-1
D gene: -
V gene: TRBV28
CDR3 protein: CASFDRLSYNEQFF
CDR3 DNA: TGTGCCAGCTTCGACAGACTCTCCTACAATGAGCAGTTCTTC

clone size: -
J gene: TRBJ1-2
D gene: TRBD1
V gene: TRBV28
CDR3 protein: CAIGTAYGYTF
CDR3 DNA: TGTGCCATTGGGACAGCCTATGGCTACACCTTC

clone size: -
J gene: TRBJ2-2
D gene: -
V gene: TRBV28
CDR3 protein: CASAEGNTGELFF
CDR3 DNA: TGTGCCAGCGCGGAGGGCAACACCGGGGAGCTGTTTTTT

clone size: -
J gene: TRBJ2-5
D gene: -
V gene: TRBV25-1
CDR3 protein: CASSESYYLQTQYF
CDR3 DNA: TGTGCCAGCAGTGAATCGTACTACTTACAGACCCAGTACTTC

clone size: -
J gene: TRBJ1-4
D gene: -
V gene: TRBV7-9
CDR3 protein: CASSLVGGSANEKLFF
CDR3 DNA: TGTGCCAGCAGCTTAGTTGGGGGCTCGGCTAATGAAAAACTGTTTTTT

clone size: -
J gene: TRBJ2-2
D gene: TRBD2
V gene: TRBV30
CDR3 protein: CAWSVLGAGGGNTGELFF
CDR3 DNA: TGTGCCTGGAGTGTACTAGGAGCGGGAGGAGGGAACACCGGGGAGCTGTTTTTT

clone size: -
J gene: TRBJ2-4
D gene: -
V gene: TRBV7-9
CDR3 protein: CASSYPRSGEAKNIQYF
CDR3 DNA: TGTGCCAGCAGTTATCCCCGGAGTGGCGAGGCCAAAAACATTCAGTACTTC

clone size: -
J gene: TRBJ1-1
D gene: -
V gene: TRBV5-4
CDR3 protein: CASSFFGMNTEAFF
CDR3 DNA: TGTGCCAGCAGCTTTTTCGGGATGAACACTGAAGCTTTCTTT

clone size: -
J gene: TRBJ2-7
D gene: -
V gene: TRBV6-5
CDR3 protein: CASSYSGVAAVYEQYF
CDR3 DNA: TGTGCCAGCAGTTACTCGGGGGTAGCGGCCGTCTACGAGCAGTACTTC

clone size: -
J gene: TRBJ1-1
D gene: -
V gene: TRBV4-2
CDR3 protein: CASSQEISLNTEAFF
CDR3 DNA: TGTGCCAGCAGCCAAGAAATCTCCTTGAACACTGAAGCTTTCTTT

clone size: -
J gene: TRBJ2-3
D gene: TRBD1
V gene: TRBV2
CDR3 protein: CASSRGQGLTDTQYF
CDR3 DNA: TGTGCCAGCAGCCGAGGACAGGGACTCACAGATACGCAGTATTTT

clone size: -
J gene: TRBJ2-3
D gene: -
V gene: TRBV15
CDR3 protein: CATSREDGSGTDTQYF
CDR3 DNA: TGTGCCACCAGCAGAGAAGATGGCTCTGGCACAGATACGCAGTATTTT

clone size: once
J gene: TRBJ1-2
D gene: -
V gene: TRBV4-1
CDR3 protein: CASSHLSRRDGYTF
CDR3 DNA: TGCGCCAGCAGCCATTTGTCTCGGAGGGACGGCTACACCTTC

clone size: -
J gene: TRBJ2-2
D gene: TRBD1
V gene: TRBV28
CDR3 protein: CASSGDRVWTGELFF
CDR3 DNA: TGTGCCAGCAGTGGGGACAGGGTCTGGACCGGGGAGCTGTTTTTT

clone size: -
J gene: TRBJ2-7
D gene: TRBD2
V gene: TRBV25-1
CDR3 protein: CASRQTTSGRIVEQYF
CDR3 DNA: TGTGCCAGCAGACAGACCACTAGCGGGAGGATTGTCGAGCAGTACTTC

clone size: -
J gene: TRBJ2-5
D gene: TRBD2
V gene: TRBV7-9
CDR3 protein: CASSPMAGQRGYQETQYF
CDR3 DNA: TGTGCCAGCAGCCCGATGGCGGGGCAGCGGGGGTACCAAGAGACCCAGTACTTC

clone size: -
J gene: TRBJ2-7
D gene: TRBD1
V gene: TRBV28
CDR3 protein: CASRRGQLGSYEQYF
CDR3 DNA: TGTGCCAGCAGGAGGGGACAGCTAGGCTCCTACGAGCAGTACTTC

clone size: few
J gene: TRBJ1-5
D gene: -
V gene: TRBV11-2
CDR3 protein: CASSLVGGAQPQHF
CDR3 DNA: TGTGCCAGCAGCTTAGTCGGGGGGGCTCAGCCCCAGCATTTT

clone size: -
J gene: TRBJ1-2
D gene: TRBD1
V gene: TRBV19
CDR3 protein: CASGIWDSGYGYTF
CDR3 DNA: TGTGCCAGTGGAATCTGGGACAGTGGCTATGGCTACACCTTC

clone size: -
J gene: TRBJ1-2
D gene: -
V gene: TRBV18
CDR3 protein: CASSPSQGYPTF
CDR3 DNA: TGTGCCAGCTCACCGAGTCAGGGATATCCTACCTTC

clone size: -
J gene: TRBJ2-1
D gene: TRBD2
V gene: TRBV2
CDR3 protein: CASATGTTTYNEQFF
CDR3 DNA: TGTGCCAGCGCTACCGGGACTACCACCTACAATGAGCAGTTCTTC

clone size: -
J gene: TRBJ2-5
D gene: TRBD1
V gene: TRBV7-3
CDR3 protein: CASSLTGQGETQYF
CDR3 DNA: TGTGCCAGCAGCTTAACGGGACAGGGGGAGACCCAGTACTTC

clone size: few
J gene: TRBJ2-7
D gene: TRBD1
V gene: TRBV7-9
CDR3 protein: CASSLGTGYYEQYF
CDR3 DNA: TGTGCCAGCAGCTTAGGGACAGGGTACTACGAGCAGTACTTC